This T cell receptor beta chain was recovered during a study of cytomegalovirus exposure and HLA in healthy donors. CDR1 is MNHNY and CDR2 is SVGAGI in the germline V gene (reference sequence). The CDR3 consists of 16 residues. Trimming shortened V by 2 bases and J by 0 bases, and 11 bases separated the two germline ends. In its sample, this clone was seen a few times. Its target is unknown. Researchers ran the PCR with 60 Vbeta and 13 Jbeta primers. Here immunoSEQ multiplex PCR was the method, and the copy in TCRdb shows in-frame clones only, minus some. The sample records more than 50,000 clones, about 71% being singletons. The study, taken as a whole, reports: Fewer N-insertions (relative to the roughly 720-donor mean) were reportedly seen in an Asian-associated ancestry cluster in a later analysis.

The sequenced sample consisted of PBMCs. The rearrangement links TRBV6-6 to TRBJ2-1, with D perhaps matching TRBD2 (6 bases). The sequence was collected from a woman aged 55-70 years in good health and CMV-seropositive. The CDR3 bases are TGTGCCAGCAGTTACGAGGCGGGGAGCTCCTACAATGAGCAGTTCTTC. Translation gives CASSYEAGSSYNEQFF.